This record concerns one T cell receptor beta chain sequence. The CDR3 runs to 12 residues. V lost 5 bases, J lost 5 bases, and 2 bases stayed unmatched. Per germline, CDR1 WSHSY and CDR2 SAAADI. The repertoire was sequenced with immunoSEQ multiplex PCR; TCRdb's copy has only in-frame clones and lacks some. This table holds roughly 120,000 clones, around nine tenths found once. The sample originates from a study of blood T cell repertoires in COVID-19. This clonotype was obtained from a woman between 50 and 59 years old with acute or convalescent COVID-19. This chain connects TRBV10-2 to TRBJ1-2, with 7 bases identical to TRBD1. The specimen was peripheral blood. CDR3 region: CASSTGEYGYTF. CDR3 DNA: TGCGCCAGCAGTACAGGGGAATATGGCTACACCTTC.